Listed here are 7 T cell receptor beta chains from one sample, sequenced in a study of blood T cell repertoires in COVID-19. The data were produced by immunoSEQ multiplex PCR, yet TCRdb's version contains in-frame clones alone and is incomplete. The top ten hold about 15% of the sample, which has some 140,000 clones, roughly 84% seen once. Material for sequencing was peripheral blood. The receptors shown here come from a woman older than 75 with acute or convalescent COVID-19.

The rearrangement links TRBV5-4 to TRBJ1-2; possible D gene TRBD1, 5 bases. The V end was cut by 0 bases, the J end by 2 bases, with 11 bases between. Germline values: CDR1 SGHNT, CDR2 YYREEE (reference sequence). This CDR3 has 15 amino acids. The CDR3 nucleotides are TGTGCCAGCAGCTTGGTATCGCGACAGAACTATGGCTACACCTTC. Translation gives CASSLVSRQNYGYTF.

The chain combines TRBV7-2 with TRBJ2-4; a possible D gene is TRBD1 (5 bases). Looked up from germline, CDR1 is SGHTA and CDR2 is FQGNSA. This CDR3 comprises 14 residues. V was cut by 1 base and J by 4 bases, with 8 bases left in between. The CDR3 nucleotides are TGTGCCAGCAGCTTAGGGGGCGGTAAAAACATTCAGTACTTC. Amino acids: CASSLGGGKNIQYF. The full variable domain, rest sourced from reference TRBV7-2 and TRBJ2-4, is GAGVSQSPSNKVTEKGKDVELRCDPISGHTALYWYRQSLGQGLEFLIYFQGNSAPDKSGLPSDRFSAERTGGSVSTLTIQRTQQEDSAVYLCASSLGGGKNIQYFGAGTRLSVL.

The chain is built from TRBV7-9 and TRBJ2-2; the match to TRBD2 covers 12 bases. Looked up from germline, CDR1 is SEHNR and CDR2 is FQNEAQ (reference sequence). CDR3 length: 17 amino acids. The ends lost 4 bases at V and 4 bases at J; junction bases unmatched: 7. The CDR3 DNA is TGTGCCAGCAGCTCGACTCTAGCGGGGGGGCTCACCGGGGAGCTGTTTTTT. It codes for CASSSTLAGGLTGELFF.

CDR3 DNA sequence: TGTGCCAGCTCACCCCGGGGGGGAGGGAACACTGAAGCTTTCTTT. It translates to CASSPRGGGNTEAFF. The chain combines TRBV18 with TRBJ1-1; the D gene is possibly TRBD1 (5 bases). Trimming took 3 bases from V and 1 from J, leaving 12 bases between them. Germline lookup yields CDR1 KGHSH and CDR2 LQKENI. The CDR3 sequence is 15 residues long.

The chain combines TRBV29-1 with TRBJ1-5, with 7 bases fitting TRBD1. CDR1 SQVTM and CDR2 ANQGSEA come from the germline V gene. The CDR3 length is 13 residues. Trimming cost V 7 bases and J 1 base; bases outside gene matches: 4. CDR3 DNA: TGCAGCGCCGGGACAGCGAGCAATCAGCCCCAGCATTTT. Protein: CSAGTASNQPQHF.

In this sample, this clone turned up a few times. V and J are TRBV6-2 or TRBV6-3 and TRBJ2-1; TRBD2 matches 11 bases. CDR1 is MNHEY and CDR2 is SVGEGT in the germline V gene. J lost 2 bases, V lost 6 bases, and 6 bases had no gene match. This CDR3 contains 16 residues. The CDR3 bases are TGTGCCAGCAGCCCACTAGCGGGGGTGACCTACAATGAGCAGTTCTTC. Translating gives CASSPLAGVTYNEQFF.

The rearrangement joins TRBV7-2 to TRBJ1-2; maybe TRBD1 (6 bases). In germline, CDR1 is SGHTA, CDR2 FQGNSA. The V and J ends lost 1 base and 1 base respectively, with 10 bases between them. The CDR3 length is 15 residues. The CDR3 protein is CASSLGAGDNYGYTF. The CDR3 region has the DNA TGTGCCAGCAGCTTAGGAGCAGGGGATAACTATGGCTACACCTTC.